One and the same sample provided the 3 T cell receptor beta chains below, sequenced in a study of CD8+CD57+ T cells in acquired aplastic anemia. The template for TCR beta VDJ and CDR3 sequence profiling was genomic DNA. MiXCR, applied by TCRdb to the reads, yields one record per CDR3 protein. The sample has about 180,000 distinct CDR3 sequences; under 55% are singletons. Material: sorted CD4+, CD8+, or CD8+CD57+ T cells (not recorded which) from PBMCs. These receptor sequences come from a human donor in good health.

Regarding this clonotype: A much larger clone differs by one base, so this may be a read error. This chain uses TRBV20-1 with TRBJ1-2; D unresolved. The CDR3 runs 9 residues. CDR1 DFQATT and CDR2 SNEGSKA come from the germline V gene (reference sequence). CDR3 DNA sequence: TGCAGTGCTAACTATGACTACACCTTC. Amino acids: CSANYDYTF.

V and J are TRBV15 and TRBJ1-1; unclear D gene. Germline-derived CDR1 and CDR2 are LNHNV and YYDKDF (reference sequence). CDR3 size: 14 residues. V was pared by 0 bases and J by 1 base, with 6 bases between. The CDR3 reads CATSREHRNTEAFF. In DNA form, the CDR3 reads TGTGCCACCAGCAGAGAACACCGGAACACTGAAGCTTTCTTT.

This clonotype has a count of ten or more. The chain has TRBV20-1 and TRBJ2-7; 7 positions match TRBD1. The V gene end was trimmed by 3 bases and the J gene end by 2 bases; junction bases not matched to a gene: 10. The germline V gene encodes CDR1 DFQATT and CDR2 SNEGSKA (reference sequence). CDR3 size: 15 residues. The DNA of the CDR3 is TGCAGTGCTAGGCGCAAGACAGGGACGGCCTACGAGCAGTACTTC. Its translation: CSARRKTGTAYEQYF.